These 29 T cell receptor beta chains were all obtained from the same sample, sequenced in a study of blood T cell repertoires in COVID-19. TCRdb keeps only in-frame clones here, not all; method: immunoSEQ multiplex PCR. The data show about 49,000 clones, around 83% seen once. The sequenced sample consisted of peripheral blood. These receptors were obtained from a man between 40 and 49 years old with active COVID-19.

The chain couples TRBV28 to TRBJ1-2; D possibly corresponds to TRBD1 (5 bases). The CDR3 consists of 13 residues. Trimming shortened V by 3 bases and J by 4 bases, and 9 bases separated the two germline ends. The germline CDR1 and CDR2 sequences are MDHEN and SYDVKM. CDR3 sequence: CASSLTVGYGYTF. The CDR3 coding sequence is TGTGCCAGCAGTTTGACAGTGGGCTATGGCTACACCTTC.

The chain is built from TRBV7-2 and TRBJ1-1, with a tentative D call TRBD1 (5 bases). The germline gives CDR1 SGHTA, CDR2 FQGNSA. CDR3 size: 14 residues. Trimming shortened V by 5 bases and J by 1 base, and 11 bases separated the two germline ends. In nucleotides, the CDR3 is TGTGCCAGCAGCGGATACGGACAGAACACTGAAGCTTTCTTT. It encodes CASSGYGQNTEAFF.

The chain links TRBV2 to TRBJ2-1; TRBD2 aligns across 12 bases. Per the germline V gene, CDR1 is SNHLY and CDR2 is FYNNEI. The CDR3 totals 15 residues. Trimming at V came to 8 bases and at J to 6 bases, leaving 8 bases not matched to a gene. CDR3 DNA sequence: TGTGCCAGCCCCGGGACTAGCGGGCCGGGCAATGAGCAGTTCTTC. Its translation: CASPGTSGPGNEQFF.

The V and J genes are TRBV15 and TRBJ1-4; D possibly corresponds to TRBD1 (5 bases). The germline gives CDR1 LNHNV, CDR2 YYDKDF (reference sequence). CDR3 length equals 14 residues. V was pared by 0 bases and J by 3 bases, with 5 bases between. The CDR3 DNA reads as TGTGCCACCAGCAGAGACAGGGCTAATGAAAAACTGTTTTTT. This translates into CATSRDRANEKLFF.

The chain combines TRBV4-1 with TRBJ2-5; 13 bases align to TRBD2. The CDR3 contains 20 residues. V gave up 3 bases and J gave up 4 bases; unmatched junction bases: 17. Germline V gene lookup returns CDR1 MGHRA and CDR2 YSYEKL. The CDR3 sequence is CASSHAFGLAGAGGRETQYF. Here the CDR3 DNA reads TGCGCCAGCAGCCATGCTTTTGGACTAGCGGGAGCTGGGGGTCGAGAGACCCAGTACTTC.

In its sample, this clone was seen once. The chain recombines TRBV30 with TRBJ1-1; 7 bases agree with TRBD1. After removal of 4 bases from V and 5 bases from J, the junction contained 10 bases not matched to a gene. The CDR3 totals 14 residues. CDR1 and CDR2 (germline): GTSNPN, SVGIG (reference sequence). Here the CDR3 reads CAWTNPRGRTEAFF. For the CDR3, the DNA is TGTGCCTGGACCAACCCGAGGGGGCGGACTGAAGCTTTCTTT.

This clone was picked up a small number of times. The chain employs TRBV3-1 (or the pseudogene TRBV3-2) and TRBJ1-6, with 7 bases matching TRBD1. Germline CDR1 LGHDT, CDR2 YNNKEL (reference sequence). Germline trimming cut 4 bases from V and 8 bases from J; bases unmatched to any gene: 2. This CDR3 has 13 amino acids. CDR3 loop: CASSRQGYSPLHF. CDR3 DNA: TGTGCCAGCAGCCGACAGGGATATTCACCCCTCCACTTT.

The chain employs TRBV27 and TRBJ2-7; D call uncertain. Trimming cost V 5 bases and J 0 bases, with 8 bases left between them. The V gene's germline CDR1 is MNHEY and CDR2 SMNVEV (reference sequence). The CDR3 is 13 amino acids. The CDR3 DNA is TGTGCCAGCAGTCCCCTTTCCTCCTACGAGCAGTACTTC. Translation gives CASSPLSSYEQYF.

This sequence joins TRBV19 and TRBJ2-7; the match to TRBD1 covers 7 bases. V shed 3 bases, J shed 5 bases, and the junction held 10 bases outside the gene matches. Per germline, CDR1 LNHDA and CDR2 SQIVND (reference sequence). The CDR3 has 15 residues. The DNA of the CDR3 is TGTGCCAGTAGTATTTCCCGGACAGGAGGCCACGAGCAGTACTTC. This translates into CASSISRTGGHEQYF.

This clone was observed once. V usage is TRBV30 and J usage is TRBJ2-2; TRBD2 matches 11 bases. The V and J ends lost 3 bases and 5 bases, in that order; junction bases with no gene match: 2. This CDR3 region has 14 residues. Germline lookup yields CDR1 GTSNPN and CDR2 SVGIG (reference sequence). The CDR3 DNA sequence: TGTGCCTGGAGGAGACTAGCGGGAACCGGGGAGCTGTTTTTT. Amino acids: CAWRRLAGTGELFF.

The chain joins TRBV5-1 to TRBJ1-2, with a possible D match to TRBD1 (6 bases). The CDR3 has 13 amino acids. Germline values: CDR1 SGHRS, CDR2 YFSETQ. Trimming took 0 bases from V and 8 from J, leaving 11 bases between them. The CDR3 coding sequence is TGCGCCAGCAGCTTGGGAGGGGGAGAGGGCTACACCTTC. Its protein is CASSLGGGEGYTF.

The chain recombines TRBV6-5 with TRBJ1-5; 7 bases are shared with TRBD1. The CDR3 has 15 residues. The trim removed 8 bases at V and 0 bases at J, leaving 7 bases unmatched. CDR1 MNHEY and CDR2 SVGAGI come from the germline V gene. CDR3 region: CASLGTAYSNQPQHF. CDR3 DNA sequence: TGTGCCAGCCTAGGGACAGCTTATAGCAATCAGCCCCAGCATTTT.

A single count supports this clone. The rearrangement uses TRBV12-3 or TRBV12-4 and TRBJ2-7; a weak D match, TRBD1 (6 bases). CDR3 length: 12 amino acids. V shed 2 bases and J shed 9 bases, with 11 bases lying between them. The CDR3 region is CASSLRGIAQYF. The CDR3 DNA reads TGTGCCAGCAGTTTAAGGGGGATTGCGCAGTACTTC.

V is TRBV11-2 and J is TRBJ2-3, with TRBD2 matching 7 bases. Germline CDR1 reads SGHAT; CDR2 reads FQNNGV. The CDR3 spans 15 residues. Trimming took 5 bases from V and 2 from J; bases not matched to a gene: 7. CDR3 nucleotides: TGTGCCAGCAGCCCTAGCGGACTTGCCACAGATACGCAGTATTTT. Amino acid sequence: CASSPSGLATDTQYF.

The V gene is TRBV2, the J gene TRBJ2-2; 8 nucleotides line up with TRBD2. V shed 6 bases, J shed 4 bases, and the junction held 10 bases outside the gene matches. The V gene's germline CDR1 is SNHLY and CDR2 FYNNEI. CDR3 length: 16 amino acids. DNA of the CDR3: TGTGCCAGCAGACGTACGGGAGGGCCGGGCACCGGGGAGCTGTTTTTT. This gives the protein CASRRTGGPGTGELFF.

The chain combines TRBV3-1 (or the pseudogene TRBV3-2) with TRBJ1-1; a weak D match, TRBD1 (5 bases). The germline CDR1 and CDR2 sequences are LGHDT and YNNKEL (reference sequence). Trimming left V 10 bases short and J 1 base short, with 13 bases between. This CDR3 contains 13 residues. The CDR3: CATLGQRNTEAFF. The CDR3, as DNA: TGTGCCACGTTGGGGCAGCGGAACACTGAAGCTTTCTTT.

This chain uses TRBV6-2 or TRBV6-3 with TRBJ1-2; unclear D gene. Germline loops: CDR1 MNHEY, CDR2 SVGEGT. The CDR3 is 14 amino acids. Trimming took 6 bases from V and 0 from J, leaving 11 bases between them. CDR3 sequence: CASSKREANYGYTF. DNA for the CDR3: TGTGCCAGCAGCAAGCGGGAGGCTAACTATGGCTACACCTTC.

The rearrangement uses TRBV18 and TRBJ2-7; D perhaps matches TRBD2 (5 bases). This CDR3 is built from 14 residues. V lost 3 bases to trimming and J lost 5 bases, with 14 bases between them. The germline CDR1 and CDR2 sequences are KGHSH and LQKENI. CDR3 region: CASSPDFKENEQYF. CDR3 coding DNA: TGTGCCAGCTCACCGGACTTTAAGGAGAACGAGCAGTACTTC.

The chain is built from TRBV21-1 and TRBJ1-5. TRBV21-1 is noted as a pseudogene. CDR3 length equals 15 residues. The CDR3: CARLEVGGPNQPQHF. CDR3 in DNA: TGTGCCAGGTTAGAGGTCGGGGGGCCAAATCAGCCCCAGCATTTT.

This rearrangement joins TRBV14 to TRBJ2-3, with D perhaps matching TRBD1 (6 bases). The CDR3 is 17 residues long. The V gene's germline CDR1 is SGHDN and CDR2 FVKESK. The V end was cut by 6 bases, the J end by 0 bases, with 19 bases between. The CDR3 is CASSHSGTLGSTDTQYF. The CDR3 coding sequence is TGTGCCAGCAGTCATTCCGGGACATTGGGCAGCACAGATACGCAGTATTTT.

The chain employs TRBV7-3 and TRBJ2-2; 7 nucleotides agree with TRBD2. This CDR3 has 17 amino acids. Losses at the gene ends were 2 bases for V and 0 bases for J; bases not matched to a gene: 6. Germline V gives CDR1 SGHTA, CDR2 FQGTGA. The CDR3 DNA is TGTGCCAGCAGCTTATCTAGCGGAAGTACGAACACCGGGGAGCTGTTTTTT. It codes for CASSLSSGSTNTGELFF.

This clone was detected once. V is TRBV19 and J is TRBJ1-5, with D hard to call. Looked up from germline, CDR1 is LNHDA and CDR2 is SQIVND (reference sequence). This CDR3 has 15 amino acids. V lost 7 bases to trimming and J lost 0 bases, with 13 bases between them. The CDR3 coding sequence is TGTGCCAGTACCCCCGTCCCCCTTAGCAATCAGCCCCAGCATTTT. It is translated as CASTPVPLSNQPQHF.

The chain links TRBV18 to TRBJ2-3, with TRBD2 identical over 7 bases. Germline-derived CDR1 and CDR2 are KGHSH and LQKENI. V was pared by 1 base and J by 4 bases, with 11 bases of the junction left unmatched. CDR3 length equals 17 residues. The CDR3 DNA is TGTGCCAGCTCACCACTTCTGGGGAGGGCGCCCCCAGATACGCAGTATTTT. It specifies CASSPLLGRAPPDTQYF.

V usage is TRBV13 and J usage is TRBJ1-4; no clear D gene. The V end was cut by 5 bases, the J end by 4 bases, with 14 bases between. The CDR3 sequence is 15 residues long. Germline V CDR1 and CDR2: PRHDT, FYEKMQ (reference sequence). For the CDR3, the DNA is TGTGCCAGCAGCCCAGGACGGACTAATAATGAAAAACTGTTTTTT. Translated: CASSPGRTNNEKLFF.

This chain joins TRBV28 and TRBJ1-1; TRBD1 agrees at 9 bases. Germline V gene sequence: CDR1 MDHEN, CDR2 SYDVKM. Unmatched junction bases numbered 10, after V lost 2 bases and J lost 0 bases. The CDR3 runs 18 residues. CDR3 coding DNA: TGTGCCAGCAGTTTAGGGTCAATGGGACAGGGCCTGAACACTGAAGCTTTCTTT. Protein: CASSLGSMGQGLNTEAFF.

This chain uses TRBV29-1 with TRBJ1-1, with no clear D. The CDR3 length is 11 residues. The germline V gene encodes CDR1 SQVTM and CDR2 ANQGSEA. V lost 1 base and J 7 bases, leaving 7 bases between the germline ends. This CDR3 is CSVEGQFEAFF. The CDR3 nucleotides read TGCAGCGTTGAAGGGCAGTTTGAAGCTTTCTTT. The variable domain in full, with the rest retrieved from reference TRBV29-1 and TRBJ1-1, is SAVISQKPSRDICQRGTSLTIQCQVDSQVTMMFWYRQQPGQSLTLIATANQGSEATYESGFVIDKFPISRPNLTFSTLTVSNMSPEDSSIYLCSVEGQFEAFFGQGTRLTVV.

The rearrangement joins TRBV6-1 to TRBJ1-1; D is unclear. V lost 3 bases and J lost 4, with 12 bases in between. The CDR3 is 14 residues long. From germline, CDR1 is MNHNS and CDR2 SASEGT. This CDR3 is CASSDWRGGTEAFF. For the CDR3, the DNA is TGTGCCAGCAGTGATTGGAGAGGAGGCACTGAAGCTTTCTTT.

The chain carries TRBV5-1 and TRBJ1-1; D call uncertain. The CDR3 contains 17 residues. Germline-derived CDR1 and CDR2 are SGHRS and YFSETQ. Deletions cut 1 base from V and 4 bases from J, with 20 bases between. CDR3 DNA: TGCGCCAGCAGCTTGTACGCCAGACCCACGGAGGGCACTGAAGCTTTCTTT. This sequence encodes CASSLYARPTEGTEAFF. Complete variable domain (other parts from reference TRBV5-1 and TRBJ1-1): KAGVTQTPRYLIKTRGQQVTLSCSPISGHRSVSWYQQTPGQGLQFLFEYFSETQRNKGNFPGRFSGRQFSNSRSEMNVSTLELGDSALYLCASSLYARPTEGTEAFFGQGTRLTVV.

This rearrangement joins TRBV2 to TRBJ1-1, with TRBD1 matching over 7 bases. Germline lookup yields CDR1 SNHLY and CDR2 FYNNEI. This CDR3 comprises 14 residues. The V segment lost 5 bases and the J segment 0 bases; nucleotides outside the gene matches: 3. The CDR3 is CASSKGQLNTEAFF. The DNA for the CDR3 is TGTGCCAGCAGTAAGGGACAGCTGAACACTGAAGCTTTCTTT. Combining the CDR3 with reference TRBV2 and TRBJ1-1 gives the whole variable domain EPEVTQTPSHQVTQMGQEVILRCVPISNHLYFYWYRQILGQKVEFLVSFYNNEISEKSEIFDDQFSVERPDGSNFTLKIRSTKLEDSAMYFCASSKGQLNTEAFFGQGTRLTVV.